This is a list of T cell receptor beta chains from one sample in a study of beta chain features in type 1 diabetes. Using immunoSEQ multiplex PCR, the repertoire was profiled, and TCRdb retains in-frame clones only, with some absent. The table records fewer than 350,000 clones, about 20% of them present only once. Sequenced input: naive CD4+ T cells from blood. The source of these receptors is a woman aged 18-29 years in good health. The CDR3 runs from the conserved cysteine through the conserved F or W. The order of the fields is V gene, J gene, D gene, clone size, CDR3 protein, CDR3 DNA. D genes are given only for firm matches. Expanded clones get a size class; other rows say once, few or many, or leave the size out.

>TRBV5-6|TRBJ1-2|.|.
CASSPDRNYGYTF
TGTGCCAGCAGCCCGGACAGAAACTATGGCTACACCTTC
>TRBV13|TRBJ2-7|.|few
CASSLTVISYEQYF
TGTGCCAGCAGCTTAACGGTTATTTCCTACGAGCAGTACTTC
>TRBV7-9|TRBJ2-7|.|.
CASSLKRTGSSEQYF
TGTGCCAGCAGCCTTAAGCGTACAGGCTCGAGCGAGCAGTACTTC
>TRBV5-1|TRBJ1-5|.|.
CASSLGGQDQPQHF
TGCGCCAGCAGCTTGGGCGGGCAGGATCAGCCCCAGCATTTT
>TRBV4-1|TRBJ1-2|.|.
CASSQESRGEGYTF
TGCGCCAGCAGCCAAGAGAGCAGGGGAGAAGGCTACACCTTC
>TRBV18|TRBJ2-5|.|.
CASSPRHSSTASTQYF
TGTGCCAGCTCACCACGACACAGTTCGACGGCCAGCACCCAGTACTTC
>TRBV4-2|TRBJ1-2|.|.
CASSPHGQSTGGYTF
TGTGCCAGCAGCCCCCATGGACAGTCGACCGGGGGCTACACCTTC
>TRBV5-1|TRBJ2-1|TRBD2|few
CASSLRREANEQFF
TGCGCCAGCAGCTTGCGGCGGGAGGCTAATGAGCAGTTCTTC
>TRBV28|TRBJ1-4|.|few
CASGGLSVVEKLFF
TGTGCCAGTGGAGGCTTAAGTGTCGTTGAAAAACTGTTTTTT
>TRBV5-1|TRBJ2-1|TRBD2|few
CASSLGLAGGRKFF
TGCGCCAGCAGCTTGGGACTAGCGGGGGGAAGAAAGTTCTTC
>TRBV5-4|TRBJ2-5|.|few
CASSPRVGAETQYF
TGTGCCAGCAGCCCCCGTGTTGGGGCAGAGACCCAGTACTTC
>TRBV7-2|TRBJ2-3|.|.
CASSLVLAVSTDTQYF
TGTGCCAGCAGCTTGGTTTTAGCGGTTAGCACAGATACGCAGTATTTT
>TRBV28|TRBJ2-1|TRBD2|few
CASSSRGGQFF
TGTGCCAGCAGTTCTCGCGGGGGGCAGTTCTTC
>TRBV6-5|TRBJ1-1|TRBD1|.
CASSFRGNLNTEAFF
TGTGCCAGCAGCTTCAGGGGGAACTTGAACACTGAAGCTTTCTTT
>TRBV7-2|TRBJ2-5|TRBD1|few
CASSPRWDSQETQYF
TGTGCCAGCAGCCCGCGCTGGGACAGCCAAGAGACCCAGTACTTC
>TRBV4-3|TRBJ1-1|.|few
CASSQDMGGTEAFF
TGCGCCAGCAGCCAAGATATGGGGGGCACTGAAGCTTTCTTT
>TRBV4-3|TRBJ2-2|.|.
CASSQEGGAGELFF
TGCGCCAGCAGCCAAGAAGGGGGAGCCGGGGAGCTGTTTTTT
>TRBV4-1|TRBJ1-3|TRBD1|few
CASSHVGQGGLGNTIYF
TGCGCCAGCAGCCATGTGGGACAGGGAGGGCTTGGAAACACCATATATTTT
>TRBV2|TRBJ2-4|.|few
CASRGLSPGIQYF
TGTGCCAGCAGAGGACTCTCCCCTGGCATTCAGTACTTC
>TRBV4-1|TRBJ2-3|TRBD1|.
CASSFHPTRDRGTDTQYF
TGCGCCAGCAGCTTTCACCCGACCCGGGACAGGGGAACAGATACGCAGTATTTT
>TRBV9|TRBJ1-3|.|.
CASSVDAGNTIYF
TGTGCCAGCAGCGTAGATGCGGGGAACACCATATATTTT
>TRBV6-5|TRBJ2-7|TRBD1|.
CASRRQGASEQYF
TGTGCCAGCAGACGACAGGGGGCCAGCGAGCAGTACTTC
>TRBV2|TRBJ1-2|.|few
CASSVRGMVGYGYTF
TGTGCCAGCAGTGTGAGAGGGATGGTTGGCTATGGCTACACCTTC
>TRBV9|TRBJ2-2|.|.
CASSVEWGDTGELFF
TGTGCCAGCAGCGTAGAGTGGGGCGACACCGGGGAGCTGTTTTTT
>TRBV6-6|TRBJ2-1|TRBD2|few
CASSRLAGGHNEQFF
TGTGCCAGCAGTCGACTAGCGGGAGGTCACAATGAGCAGTTCTTC
>TRBV9|TRBJ1-2|.|.
CASSVLRGASEGYTF
TGTGCCAGCAGCGTTCTCAGGGGCGCGTCAGAAGGCTACACCTTC
>TRBV25-1|TRBJ1-2|TRBD1|few
CASSPHKAGTGNGYTF
TGTGCCAGCAGTCCGCACAAAGCCGGGACAGGGAATGGCTACACCTTC
>TRBV29-1|TRBJ2-7|TRBD1|few
CSVSRDRTYEQYF
TGCAGCGTTTCTAGGGACAGAACCTACGAGCAGTACTTC
>TRBV4-2|TRBJ1-2|.|.
CASSEEARESNYGYTF
TGTGCCAGCAGCGAAGAGGCCAGGGAATCTAACTATGGCTACACCTTC
>TRBV29-1|TRBJ1-1|TRBD1|few
CSVERTGGPGGTEAFF
TGCAGCGTTGAACGGACAGGGGGCCCGGGGGGCACTGAAGCTTTCTTT
>TRBV4-3|TRBJ2-3|.|.
CASSQDQGDTQYF
TGCGCCAGCAGCCAAGACCAGGGGGATACGCAGTATTTT
>TRBV29-1|TRBJ1-1|.|few
CSTRGSGGGTEAFF
TGCAGCACTCGGGGTTCGGGGGGAGGTACTGAAGCTTTCTTT
>TRBV30|TRBJ2-7|TRBD1|.
CAWTSGGGYEQYF
TGTGCCTGGACCTCAGGGGGCGGCTACGAGCAGTACTTC
>TRBV19|TRBJ2-1|.|.
CATDGATYNEQFF
TGTGCCACTGATGGGGCAACCTACAATGAGCAGTTCTTC
>TRBV23-1|TRBJ2-3|TRBD2|few
CASSQTLAVTDTQYF
TGCGCCAGCAGTCAAACGCTAGCGGTCACAGATACGCAGTATTTT
>TRBV29-1|TRBJ1-1|TRBD1|.
CSVDRGTEAFF
TGCAGCGTCGACAGGGGAACTGAAGCTTTCTTT
>TRBV4-2|TRBJ2-7|TRBD2|.
CASSSLSGRGTYEQYF
TGTGCCAGCAGCTCTTTAAGCGGGAGGGGCACCTACGAGCAGTACTTC
>TRBV19|TRBJ2-3|TRBD2|.
CASSTRTSGSPDTQYF
TGTGCCAGTAGTACCAGGACTAGCGGGAGCCCAGATACGCAGTATTTT
>TRBV30|TRBJ1-3|TRBD1|few
CAWSDHPGTGSGNTIYF
TGTGCCTGGAGCGACCATCCCGGGACAGGGTCTGGAAACACCATATATTTT
>TRBV4-2|TRBJ1-1|.|few
CASSQDQGRSTEAFF
TGTGCCAGCAGCCAAGATCAGGGCCGGAGCACTGAAGCTTTCTTT